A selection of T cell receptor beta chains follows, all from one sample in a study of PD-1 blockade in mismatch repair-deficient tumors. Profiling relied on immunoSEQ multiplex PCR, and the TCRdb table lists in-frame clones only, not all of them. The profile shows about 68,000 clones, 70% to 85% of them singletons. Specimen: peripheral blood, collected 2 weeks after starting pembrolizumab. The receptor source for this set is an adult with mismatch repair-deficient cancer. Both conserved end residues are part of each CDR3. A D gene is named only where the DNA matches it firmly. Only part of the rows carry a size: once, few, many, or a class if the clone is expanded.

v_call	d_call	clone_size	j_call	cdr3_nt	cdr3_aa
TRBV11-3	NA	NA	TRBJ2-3	TGTGCCAGCAGCTTAGGTCTTAGCACAGATACGCAGTATTTT	CASSLGLSTDTQYF
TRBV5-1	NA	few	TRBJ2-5	TGCGCGTCCTTGGGGGCGAGGGAGACCCAGTACTTC	CASLGARETQYF
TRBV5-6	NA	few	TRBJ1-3	TGTGCCAGCAGCTTGGCAGGGTCCGGAAACACCATATATTTT	CASSLAGSGNTIYF
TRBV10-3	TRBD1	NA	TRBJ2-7	TGTGCCATCAGTGGACCAGGGGGCGAGCAGTACTTC	CAISGPGGEQYF
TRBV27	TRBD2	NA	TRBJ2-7	TGTGCCAGCAGTTTAGCGGGAGCCCCCTACGAGCAGTACTTC	CASSLAGAPYEQYF
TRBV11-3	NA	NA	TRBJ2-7	TGTGCCAGCAGCGAAGATCGCTCGGAGCAGTACTTC	CASSEDRSEQYF
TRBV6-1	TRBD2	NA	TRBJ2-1	TGTGCCAGCAGTGAGGTAGCGGGAATAAGTGAGCAGTTCTTC	CASSEVAGISEQFF
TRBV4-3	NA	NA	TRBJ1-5	TGCGCCAGCAGCCAAGCGCCAGGGGAACAGCCCCAGCATTTT	CASSQAPGEQPQHF
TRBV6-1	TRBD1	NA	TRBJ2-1	TGTGCCAGCAGCCCCTGGGGTAGGGGGCGGAATGAGCAGTTCTTC	CASSPWGRGRNEQFF
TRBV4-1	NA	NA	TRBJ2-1	TGCGCCAGCAGCCAAGGTAGCTCCTACAATGAGCAGTTCTTC	CASSQGSSYNEQFF
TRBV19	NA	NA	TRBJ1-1	TGTGCCAGTAGTATGGGGGGAAAAAGCACTGAAGCTTTCTTT	CASSMGGKSTEAFF
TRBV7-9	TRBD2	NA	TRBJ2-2	TGTGCCAGCAGCTCCGGACTAGCGGGAAGGGCCGGGGAGCTGTTTTTT	CASSSGLAGRAGELFF
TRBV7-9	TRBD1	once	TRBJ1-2	TGTGCCAGCAGGCCTAAGACAGGGGGCGAGATGTCCTACACCTTC	CASRPKTGGEMSYTF
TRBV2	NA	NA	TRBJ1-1	TGTGCCAGCTGTCGGACGGTGAACGCTGAAGCTTTCTTT	CASCRTVNAEAFF
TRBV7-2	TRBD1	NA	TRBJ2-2	TGTGCCTCCGACAGGGAAGGAGACCGGGAGCTGTTTTTT	CASDREGDRELFF
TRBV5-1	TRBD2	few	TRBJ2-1	TGCGCCAGCAGCTCACTAGCGGAACCCGGCAATGAGCAGTTCTTC	CASSSLAEPGNEQFF
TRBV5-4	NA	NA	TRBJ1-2	TGTGCCAGCACCCCCGGCTCCACCAACTATGGCTACACCTTC	CASTPGSTNYGYTF
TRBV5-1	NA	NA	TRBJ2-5	TGCGCCAGCAGCCACCAGGGGCCGGGAGAGACCCAGTACTTC	CASSHQGPGETQYF
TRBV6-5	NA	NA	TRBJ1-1	TGTGCCAGCAGATTAACAGGGGAAGCTTTCTTT	CASRLTGEAFF
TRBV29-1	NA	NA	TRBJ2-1	TGCAGCGTCCCGGACAGCTACAATGAGCAGTTCTTC	CSVPDSYNEQFF
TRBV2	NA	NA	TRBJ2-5	TGTGCCAGCAGTGGGGGACCAATCCAAGAGACCCAGTACTTC	CASSGGPIQETQYF
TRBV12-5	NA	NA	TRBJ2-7	TGTGCTAGTGGTTTGTACTCGCAATACGAGCAGTACTTC	CASGLYSQYEQYF
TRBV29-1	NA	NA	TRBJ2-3	TGCAGCGTAGAGAGGACAGATACGCAGTATTTT	CSVERTDTQYF
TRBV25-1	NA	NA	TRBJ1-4	TGTGCCAGCAGTGGTGGGGCCCTGAGAGGTGAAAAACTGTTTTTT	CASSGGALRGEKLFF